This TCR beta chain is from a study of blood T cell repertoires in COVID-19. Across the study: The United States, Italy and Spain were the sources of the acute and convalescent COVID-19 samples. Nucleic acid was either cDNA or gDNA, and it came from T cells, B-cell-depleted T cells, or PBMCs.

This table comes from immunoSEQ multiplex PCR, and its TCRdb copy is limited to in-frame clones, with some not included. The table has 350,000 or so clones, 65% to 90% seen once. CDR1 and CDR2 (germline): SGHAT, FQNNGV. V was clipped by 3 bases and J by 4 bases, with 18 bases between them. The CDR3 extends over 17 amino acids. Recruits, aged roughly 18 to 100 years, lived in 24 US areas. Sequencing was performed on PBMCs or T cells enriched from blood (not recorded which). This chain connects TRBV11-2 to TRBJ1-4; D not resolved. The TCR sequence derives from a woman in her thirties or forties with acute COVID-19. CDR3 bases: TGTGCCAGCAGCTTTTCCCTGCGAGCCGCTGATAATGAAAAACTGTTTTTT. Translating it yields CASSFSLRAADNEKLFF.